This T cell receptor (beta chain) is from a study of blood T cell repertoires in COVID-19 (dated by TCRdb to 2018 to 2021). Describing the broader study: Collaborator samples came from the United States, Italy and Spain and covered acute and convalescent phases of COVID-19. The material from the prospective study consisted of cDNA or gDNA derived from T cells, B-cell-depleted T cells, or PBMCs. The dataset comprised deeply sampled blood TCRbeta repertoires from subjects exposed to, actively infected with, or recovered from COVID-19. The repertoires were released in a freely available public database meant as a resource for research on the immune response to SARS-CoV-2. Samples came from the ongoing ImmuneRACE study (first 160 participants) plus 1,254 subjects from 6 global collaborators. Sample metadata almost always included a de-identified subject ID, COVID-19 status, age in years and sex. Where available, HLA class I and class II types were taken from metadata supplied by the sample provider and were not determined by assay-based typing. Study-level results and caveats: How much clinical and demographic metadata was included differed by source and by participant, and the metadata was provided uncurated.

Whole blood was collected in K2EDTA tubes by collaborating institutions according to the institutions' own protocols. Collaborator samples were shipped for TCRbeta analysis as frozen whole blood, isolated PBMCs, or DNA extracted from either sample type. V lost 2 bases and J lost 2 bases; the stretch between them is 6 bases long. The CDR3 has 13 amino acids, counting the end cysteine and phenylalanine. The DNA shown is the 39-base CDR3, in frame from base 1. CDR1 and CDR2 are drawn from the germline V gene (reference sequence): WNHNN, SYGVQD. TCRbeta CDR3 regions were amplified from genomic DNA by means of the immunoSEQ Assay, a bias-controlled multiplex PCR. Under the source paper's analysis protocol: Nucleated cell counts per sample were estimated from amplification of reference gene primers within the assay. To quantify the absolute abundance of each unique TCRbeta CDR3 rearrangement, sequence reads were collapsed and filtered. For each sample, productive Simpson clonality was calculated as the square root of Simpson's diversity index over productive rearrangements. TCRdb took this table from immuneACCESS and kept in-frame rearrangements with V and J called. Such tables lack part of the clones; where checked against another copy, unresolved V genes explain under half of the gap, and the rest is unexplained. D and trimming were read from the DNA, whereas the V and J calls and clone size are those reported in that table. In this sample the table shows approximately 270,000 clones, approximately 86% of which occur a single time. Clones ranked in the top ten supply about 8.7% of the sample.

A remark on this clone: Its target antigen remains unknown. No much larger clone is present one base from it, and per-base qualities are unavailable.

This clonotype was obtained from a man in his forties or fifties with active or convalescent COVID-19. The sequencing sample was made of peripheral blood. The chain uses TRBV10-1 and TRBJ2-5; TRBD1 is a possible D gene, resting on 5 matching bases. The CDR3 has the sequence CASSEDSQETQYF. The nucleotide sequence is TGCGCCAGCAGTGAGGACAGTCAAGAGACCCAGTACTTC.